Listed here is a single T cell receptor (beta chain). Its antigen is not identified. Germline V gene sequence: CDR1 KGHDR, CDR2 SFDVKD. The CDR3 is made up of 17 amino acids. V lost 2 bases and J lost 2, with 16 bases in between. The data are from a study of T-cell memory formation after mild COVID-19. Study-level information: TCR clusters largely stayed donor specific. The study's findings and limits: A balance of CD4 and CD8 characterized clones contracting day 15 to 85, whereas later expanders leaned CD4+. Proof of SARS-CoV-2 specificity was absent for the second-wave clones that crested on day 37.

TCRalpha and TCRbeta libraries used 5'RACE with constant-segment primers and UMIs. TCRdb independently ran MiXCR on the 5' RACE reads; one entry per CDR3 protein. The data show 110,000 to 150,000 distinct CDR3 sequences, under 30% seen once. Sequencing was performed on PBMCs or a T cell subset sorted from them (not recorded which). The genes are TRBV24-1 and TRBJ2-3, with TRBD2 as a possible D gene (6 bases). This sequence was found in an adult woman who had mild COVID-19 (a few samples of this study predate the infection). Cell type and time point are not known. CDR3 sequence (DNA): TGTGCCACCAGTGATTACGAAGGAGGGGAATACACAGATACGCAGTATTTT. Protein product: CATSDYEGGEYTDTQYF.